This entry lists 30 T cell receptor beta chains sequenced from one sample in a study of blood T cells in healthy people across ages. A second PCR, run for 7 to 11 cycles, used a sample-barcoded 5' primer plus a J-beta primer mix. TCRdb fed the 5' RACE reads into MiXCR, producing one record per CDR3 protein. The data contain 800,000 or so distinct CDR3 sequences, about 45% of them singletons. The material sequenced was blood. The source is a man older than 75 in good health.

The V call is TRBV18, the J call TRBJ2-7; the D gene could be TRBD1 or TRBD2 (6 bases each). The V and J ends lost 3 bases and 6 bases respectively, with 18 bases between them. CDR1 is KGHSH, CDR2 LQKENI, per germline. This CDR3 has 15 amino acids. CDR3 amino acids: CASSPQRGVGSEQYF. The CDR3, as DNA: TGTGCCAGCTCACCCCAGAGGGGGGTCGGCTCCGAGCAGTACTTC.

As concerns this clonotype: At one end, the junction sequence differs from germline, possibly due to a read error. V is TRBV7-2 and J is TRBJ2-2; 7 nucleotides align to TRBD1. CDR1 is SGHTA and CDR2 is FQGNSA in the germline V gene. This CDR3 has 17 amino acids. The CDR3 coding sequence is TGTGCCGGCAGCGAAAATCCAGCAGGGGGAAGAGCCGGGGAGCTGTTTTTT. Translated: CAGSENPAGGRAGELFF.

The J gene is TRBJ2-7, the V gene TRBV28, with D perhaps matching TRBD1 (6 bases). V was shortened by 4 bases and J by 3 bases, with 19 bases between the two germline ends. CDR1 and CDR2 (germline): MDHEN, SYDVKM. This CDR3 region has 16 residues. CDR3 in DNA: TGTGCCAGCAGTTCCTCCCCCAGGGGTACTTTCTACGAGCAGTACTTC. Amino acids: CASSSSPRGTFYEQYF.

This chain uses TRBV5-4 with TRBJ2-5; D gene uncertain. Trimming took 3 bases from V and 0 from J, leaving 12 bases between them. Germline V CDR1 and CDR2: SGHNT, YYREEE (reference sequence). This CDR3 comprises 15 residues. The CDR3 nucleotides are TGTGCCAGCAGCTCGGACGGGCGCGACCAAGAGACCCAGTACTTC. This gives the protein CASSSDGRDQETQYF.

CDR3 protein: CASSQEAGITGELFF. The CDR3 DNA is TGCGCCAGCAGCCAAGAGGCAGGGATTACCGGGGAGCTGTTTTTT. The chain joins TRBV4-3 to TRBJ2-2; tentative D call: TRBD1 (5 bases). In germline, CDR1 is LGHNA, CDR2 YSLEER. V was clipped by 0 bases and J by 5 bases, with 10 bases between them. The CDR3 covers 15 residues.

With regard to this clonotype: Given a much more abundant clone one base away, this may be a read error. The CDR3 loop is CASSARQGVEQYF. DNA of the CDR3: TGCGCCAGCAGCGCGAGACAGGGGGTTGAGCAGTACTTC. The chain links TRBV5-1 to TRBJ2-5; 9 bases fit TRBD1. Germline V gives CDR1 SGHRS, CDR2 YFSETQ. V lost 4 bases, J lost 11 bases, and 9 bases stayed unmatched. This CDR3 contains 13 residues. Variable domain in full (rest from reference TRBV5-1 and TRBJ2-5): KAGVTQTPRYLIKTRGQQVTLSCSPISGHRSVSWYQQTPGQGLQFLFEYFSETQRNKGNFPGRFSGRQFSNSRSEMNVSTLELGDSALYLCASSARQGVEQYFGPGTRLLVL.

The chain couples TRBV9 to TRBJ2-5; weak D call: TRBD1 (5 bases). Deletions cut 2 bases from V and 11 bases from J, with 10 bases between. Germline V lookup: CDR1 SGDLS, CDR2 YYNGEE. This CDR3 is 11 amino acids long. In nucleotides, the CDR3 is TGTGCCAGCAGCGTTTCTGGACAACAGTACTTC. This translates into CASSVSGQQYF. The entire variable domain, with the rest obtained from reference TRBV9 and TRBJ2-5, is as follows: DSGVTQTPKHLITATGQRVTLRCSPRSGDLSVYWYQQSLDQGLQFLIQYYNGEERAKGNILERFSAQQFPDLHSELNLSSLELGDSALYFCASSVSGQQYFGPGTRLLVL.

The chain links TRBV20-1 to TRBJ2-5; 9 nucleotides align to TRBD1. Matching the DNA end better, TRBJ2-7 makes the J call doubtful. The CDR3 has 16 residues. Per the germline V gene, CDR1 is DFQATT and CDR2 is SNEGSKA (reference sequence). The CDR3 DNA reads as TGCAGTGCTAGAGATTCGGGACAGGGATCGTACTACGAGCAGTACTTC. Amino acid sequence: CSARDSGQGSYYEQYF.

J is TRBJ2-1 and V is TRBV5-1; 13 bases are a match to TRBD2. CDR3 length: 17 amino acids. Germline V lookup: CDR1 SGHRS, CDR2 YFSETQ. V dropped 4 bases and J dropped 6; count of bases not matched to a gene: 10. DNA for the CDR3: TGCGCCAGCAGCCCGCGATGGACTAGCGGGAGTGGCAATGAGCAGTTCTTC. Amino acid sequence: CASSPRWTSGSGNEQFF.

This chain connects TRBV5-1 to TRBJ2-1; 8 bases are shared with TRBD1. The CDR3 spans 14 residues. Germline assignment: CDR1 SGHRS and CDR2 YFSETQ. V gave up 2 bases and J gave up 7 bases; unmatched junction bases: 5. The CDR3 sequence is CASSLEQGENEQFF. CDR3 nucleotide sequence: TGCGCCAGCAGCTTAGAACAGGGGGAAAATGAGCAGTTCTTC.

Notes on this clonotype: One junction end does not reproduce the germline sequence, and a read error may be involved. DNA for the CDR3: TGCGCCAGCAGCTTGGATGGGGCTAGCGGCTCTGGGGCCAACGCCCTGACTTTC. Amino acids: CASSLDGASGSGANALTF. V usage is TRBV5-1 and J usage is TRBJ2-6; TRBD2 aligns across 7 bases. CDR3 length: 18 residues. Germline CDR1 SGHRS, CDR2 YFSETQ.

The rearrangement uses TRBV9 and TRBJ2-1, with TRBD2 identical over 10 bases. The J call is in doubt because the DNA end fits TRBJ2-7 better. Germline values: CDR1 SGDLS, CDR2 YYNGEE. The CDR3 totals 16 residues. The CDR3 region has the DNA TGTGCCAGCAGCGTAGGGTCTAGCGGGGGTTACAATGAGCAGTACTTC. It specifies CASSVGSSGGYNEQYF.

This clonotype was seen a few times. The chain combines TRBV28 with TRBJ2-7, with TRBD2 matching over 9 bases. V lost 4 bases to trimming and J lost 4 bases; unmatched junction nucleotides: 8. The CDR3 covers 15 residues. Germline CDR1 reads MDHEN; CDR2 reads SYDVKM. The CDR3 loop reads CASSSPGTSRYEQYF. CDR3 nucleotides: TGTGCCAGCAGTTCTCCCGGGACTAGCCGATACGAGCAGTACTTC.

This clonotype was seen only once. V usage is TRBV6-2 or TRBV6-3 and J usage is TRBJ2-3; D may be TRBD1 or TRBD2 (5 bases each). Germline V gene sequence: CDR1 MNHEY, CDR2 SVGEGT. The CDR3 extends over 17 amino acids. Trimming removed 2 bases from V and 5 bases from J, with 20 bases in between. The CDR3 here is CASSYPYRVGERDTQYF. In nucleotides, the CDR3 is TGTGCCAGCAGTTACCCCTACCGTGTGGGGGAGCGAGATACGCAGTATTTT.

CDR3 in amino acids: CASSLANRDQSESSYEQYF. For the CDR3, the DNA is TGTGCCAGCAGCTTAGCGAACAGGGACCAATCCGAAAGCTCCTACGAGCAGTACTTC. This chain uses TRBV7-2 with TRBJ2-7, with D perhaps TRBD1 (6 bases). The germline gives CDR1 SGHTA, CDR2 FQGNSA. The CDR3 consists of 19 residues. The germline V and J ends were trimmed by 0 bases and 0 bases, with 21 bases remaining between them.

This clonotype was observed many times. The gene calls are TRBV12-3 or TRBV12-4 and TRBJ2-1; 9 bases are shared with TRBD2. This CDR3 spans 15 amino acids. The J segment lost 4 bases and the V segment lost 2 bases, leaving 3 bases of the junction unmatched. The CDR3 region is CASSLLTSGYNEQFF. The CDR3, as DNA: TGTGCCAGCAGTTTACTGACTAGCGGATACAATGAGCAGTTCTTC.

This clonotype was detected a few times. V usage is TRBV12-3 or TRBV12-4 and J usage is TRBJ2-7, with TRBD1 matching over 8 bases. V shed 4 bases and J 0 bases; nucleotides not matched to a gene: 14. The CDR3 covers 18 residues. The CDR3 protein is CASSSGRGLPLLSYEQYF. As DNA, the CDR3 is TGTGCCAGCAGTTCTGGCAGGGGGCTCCCCCTTCTCTCCTACGAGCAGTACTTC.

Regarding this clonotype: A read error may be the cause here, since a much bigger clone is one base away. This chain joins TRBV12-3 or TRBV12-4 and TRBJ1-2; TRBD1 might be the D (6 bases). CDR3 length: 14 residues. V lost 11 bases, J lost 0 bases, and 16 bases lay in between. The CDR3 DNA is TGTGCCGGCGGAGAGACAGGACCTAACTATGGCTACACCTTC. Amino acids: CAGGETGPNYGYTF.

This chain's CDR3 is CAISEGTVIEQYF. DNA of the CDR3: TGTGCCATCAGTGAGGGGACGGTTATTGAGCAGTACTTC. J is TRBJ2-7 and V is TRBV10-3; tentatively, D is TRBD1 or TRBD2 (5 bases each). Trimming took 2 bases from V and 7 from J, leaving 12 bases between them. Germline assignment: CDR1 ENHRY and CDR2 SYGVKD. The CDR3 runs 13 residues.

This clonotype was recorded a few times. This chain joins TRBV28 and TRBJ1-1; D unclear. From germline, CDR1 is MDHEN and CDR2 SYDVKM. The ends were cut back, 6 bases at V and 4 bases at J, with 12 bases in the middle. The CDR3 totals 13 residues. As DNA, the CDR3 is TGTGCCAGCAGAGTCAGCTGGCGCACTGAAGCTTTCTTT. Encoded protein: CASRVSWRTEAFF.

With respect to this clonotype: The germline gene is not matched at one end of the junction; a read error may be the cause. The chain uses TRBV4-1 and TRBJ2-3; D not certain. The germline CDR1 and CDR2 sequences are MGHRA and YSYEKL. The CDR3 extends over 14 amino acids. The CDR3 protein is CASSQESMSDTQYF. In nucleotides, the CDR3 is TGCGCCAGCAGTCAAGAGTCGATGTCAGATACGCAGTATTTT.

This clonotype was seen just once. V gene TRBV7-3 combines with J gene TRBJ2-3; TRBD2 is a possible D gene (5 bases). V was shortened by 1 base and J by 5 bases, with 7 bases between the two germline ends. From germline, CDR1 is SGHTA and CDR2 FQGTGA. The CDR3 is made up of 13 amino acids. CDR3 sequence: CASSLNAGDTQYF. CDR3 DNA sequence: TGTGCCAGCAGCTTAAATGCGGGAGATACGCAGTATTTT.

The chain couples TRBV20-1 to TRBJ1-4, with 9 bases identical to TRBD1. With 7 bases clipped from V and 8 bases from J, the junction kept 8 bases outside the gene matches. The CDR3 contains 13 residues. Germline values: CDR1 DFQATT, CDR2 SNEGSKA (reference sequence). CDR3 sequence: CSGYRDRDEKLFF. Written as DNA, the CDR3 is TGCAGTGGTTACAGGGACAGGGACGAAAAACTGTTTTTT.

The V gene is TRBV6-1, the J gene TRBJ2-1; 8 bases match TRBD2. Germline V lookup: CDR1 MNHNS, CDR2 SASEGT. Trimming cost V 7 bases and J 7 bases; bases outside gene matches: 9. This CDR3 has 14 residues. This CDR3 reads CASTVLAEGNEQFF. The DNA of the CDR3 is TGTGCCAGCACAGTACTAGCGGAGGGGAATGAGCAGTTCTTC.

This clonotype has just a few counts. The V call is TRBV5-5, the J call TRBJ2-2; D remains ambiguous. The CDR3 spans 15 residues. Between the trimmed V and J ends, which lost 4 bases and 2 bases, there was a span of 12 bases. Germline assignment: CDR1 SGHKS and CDR2 YYEKEE (reference sequence). Here the CDR3 DNA reads TGTGCCAGCAGCCCTGTAACACGAAACACCGGGGAGCTGTTTTTT. It yields the protein CASSPVTRNTGELFF.

J is TRBJ2-2 and V is TRBV5-1; no clear D gene. Trimming pared 2 bases from V and 0 bases from J, leaving 8 bases between. The CDR3 sequence is 15 residues long. Germline assignment: CDR1 SGHRS and CDR2 YFSETQ. The CDR3 nucleotides read TGCGCCAGCAGCTTCCAGGCGACGAACACCGGGGAGCTGTTTTTT. Protein product: CASSFQATNTGELFF. Full variable domain (rest looked up from reference TRBV5-1 and TRBJ2-2): KAGVTQTPRYLIKTRGQQVTLSCSPISGHRSVSWYQQTPGQGLQFLFEYFSETQRNKGNFPGRFSGRQFSNSRSEMNVSTLELGDSALYLCASSFQATNTGELFFGEGSRLTVL.

CDR3 coding DNA: TGTGCCAGCAGTGAGTTCGGGACCCCGTTCGGAGAGACCCAGTACTTC. This translates into CASSEFGTPFGETQYF. The chain recombines TRBV25-1 with TRBJ2-5; D assignment may be TRBD1 or TRBD2 (5 bases each). The CDR3 extends over 16 amino acids. Between the trimmed V and J ends, which lost 3 bases and 4 bases, there was a span of 18 bases. Germline V gene lookup returns CDR1 MGHDK and CDR2 SYGVNS. The entire variable domain, with the rest obtained from reference TRBV25-1 and TRBJ2-5, is as follows: EADIYQTPRYLVIGTGKKITLECSQTMGHDKMYWYQQDPGMELHLIHYSYGVNSTEKGDLSSESTVSRIRTEHFPLTLESARPSHTSQYLCASSEFGTPFGETQYFGPGTRLLVL.

This clonotype was seen only once. The chain links TRBV20-1 to TRBJ2-3; D ambiguous. This CDR3 is 13 amino acids long. Per germline, CDR1 DFQATT and CDR2 SNEGSKA (reference sequence). The ends were cut back, 6 bases at V and 2 bases at J, with 12 bases in the middle. The CDR3, as DNA: TGCAGTGCCCCAAAGGAGCCCACAGATACGCAGTATTTT. It specifies CSAPKEPTDTQYF.

This clonotype turned up a few times. The V gene is TRBV29-1, the J gene TRBJ2-5; 7 bases map to TRBD1. Germline-derived CDR1 and CDR2 are SQVTM and ANQGSEA. Germline trimming cut 8 bases from V and 5 bases from J; bases unmatched to any gene: 8. The CDR3 totals 12 residues. The CDR3 DNA reads TGCAGCACTGCTGGGACAGATGAGACCCAGTACTTC. Translating it yields CSTAGTDETQYF.

This clonotype has a handful of counts. J is TRBJ1-2 and V is TRBV2; D uncertain. This CDR3 has 12 amino acids. Deletions cut 5 bases from V and 4 bases from J, with 8 bases between. Germline-derived CDR1 and CDR2 are SNHLY and FYNNEI. Here the CDR3 reads CASSINSYGYTF. CDR3 in DNA: TGTGCCAGCAGTATCAACTCCTATGGCTACACCTTC.